This T cell receptor (beta chain) was found in a study of shared clonotypes between healthy human individuals. Whole-study findings and limits: A limitation of the genetic and exposure-history diversity represented arose from few donors.

Notes on this clone: The antigen remains undetermined.

Replicate PCRs for unsorted PBMC used approximately 0.3 ug DNA (roughly 29,000 T cell genomes). The protocol was immunoSEQ multiplex PCR, while the TCRdb copy is restricted to in-frame clones and leaves out a portion. The sample holds fewer than 600,000 clones, 60% to 80% seen once. This receptor was obtained from a woman aged 40 to 49 in good health. Some clones in this sample may be carry-over from other donors' samples. Sample: PBMCs.

The CDR3 region has the DNA TGTGCCAGCAGCCCCCACGGGGAGGGGGCAGAGACCCAGTACTTC. It codes for CASSPHGEGAETQYF. The chain has TRBV28 and TRBJ2-5; D is possibly TRBD1 or TRBD2 (7 bases each). From germline, CDR1 is MDHEN and CDR2 SYDVKM. This CDR3 has 15 amino acids. Trimming shortened V by 6 bases and J by 4 bases, and 18 bases separated the two germline ends.